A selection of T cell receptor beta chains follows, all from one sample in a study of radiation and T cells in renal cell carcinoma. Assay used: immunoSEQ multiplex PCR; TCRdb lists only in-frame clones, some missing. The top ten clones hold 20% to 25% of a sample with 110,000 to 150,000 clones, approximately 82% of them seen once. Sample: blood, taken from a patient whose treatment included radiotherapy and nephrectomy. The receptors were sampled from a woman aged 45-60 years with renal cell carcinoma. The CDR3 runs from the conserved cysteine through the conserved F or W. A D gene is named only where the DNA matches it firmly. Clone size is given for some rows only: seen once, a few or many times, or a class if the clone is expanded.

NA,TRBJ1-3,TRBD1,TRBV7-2,CASSRTGGPGNTIYF,TGTGCCAGCAGCCGGACAGGGGGCCCTGGAAACACCATATATTTT
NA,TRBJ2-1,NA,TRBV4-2,CASSQDGPVASYNEQFF,TGTGCCAGCAGCCAAGATGGGCCCGTAGCGTCCTACAATGAGCAGTTCTTC
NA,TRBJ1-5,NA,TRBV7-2,CASSSDSIRQPQHF,TGTGCCAGCAGCTCTGACAGTATTAGACAGCCCCAGCATTTT
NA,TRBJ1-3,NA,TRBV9,CASSVLGTSGNTIYF,TGTGCCAGCAGCGTACTCGGGACCTCTGGAAACACCATATATTTT
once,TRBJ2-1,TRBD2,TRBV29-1,CSIGGGEYSYNEQFF,TGCAGCATCGGGGGAGGGGAGTACTCCTACAATGAGCAGTTCTTC
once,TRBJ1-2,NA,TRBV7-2,CASSLVTQNYGYTF,TGTGCCAGCAGCTTAGTCACGCAAAACTATGGCTACACCTTC
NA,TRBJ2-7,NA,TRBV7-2,CASSLVLDSYEQYF,TGTGCCAGCAGCTTAGTTCTAGACTCCTACGAGCAGTACTTC
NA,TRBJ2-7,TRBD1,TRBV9,CASSVAGTGDDEQYF,TGTGCCAGCAGCGTAGCTGGGACAGGGGATGACGAGCAGTACTTC
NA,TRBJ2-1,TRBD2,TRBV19,CASSIVLAGNEQFF,TGTGCCAGTAGTATAGTCCTAGCGGGCAATGAGCAGTTCTTC
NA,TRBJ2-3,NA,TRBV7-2,CASSPVRGDTQYF,TGTGCCAGCAGCCCCGTGAGGGGAGATACGCAGTATTTT
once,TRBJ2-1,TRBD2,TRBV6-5,CASSTGTSGNNEQFF,TGTGCCAGCAGCACCGGGACTAGCGGAAACAATGAGCAGTTCTTC
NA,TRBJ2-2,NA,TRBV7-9,CASRYTNTGELFF,TGTGCCAGCAGGTATACGAACACCGGGGAGCTGTTTTTT
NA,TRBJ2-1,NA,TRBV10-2,CASSGLGSEQFF,TGCGCCAGCTCTGGCCTAGGTTCCGAGCAGTTCTTC
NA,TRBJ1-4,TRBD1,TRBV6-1,CASSAAGGTTNEKLFF,TGTGCCAGCAGTGCCGCAGGGGGCACAACTAATGAAAAACTGTTTTTT
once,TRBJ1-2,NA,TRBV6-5,CASSSRGGANYGYTF,TGTGCCAGCAGTTCCCGTGGGGGAGCTAACTATGGCTACACCTTC
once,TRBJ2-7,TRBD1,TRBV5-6,CASTPRGDRHSYEQYF,TGTGCCAGCACCCCTAGGGGGGACAGGCACTCCTACGAGCAGTACTTC
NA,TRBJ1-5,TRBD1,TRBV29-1,CSVTTPGQGGNQPQHF,TGCAGCGTAACTACACCGGGACAGGGTGGCAATCAGCCCCAGCATTTT
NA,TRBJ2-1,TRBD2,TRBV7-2,CASSFGLAGGNEQFF,TGTGCCAGCAGCTTCGGACTAGCGGGAGGGAATGAGCAGTTCTTC
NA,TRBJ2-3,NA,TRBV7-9,CASSLVQSQDTQYF,TGTGCCAGCAGCTTGGTACAGTCCCAAGATACGCAGTATTTT
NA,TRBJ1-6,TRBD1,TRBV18,CASSQGQAGHSPLHF,TGTGCTAGCTCACAAGGACAGGCGGGACATTCACCCCTCCACTTT
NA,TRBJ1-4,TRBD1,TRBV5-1,CASSTTGSNEKLFF,TGCGCCAGCAGCACGACAGGGTCTAATGAAAAACTGTTTTTT
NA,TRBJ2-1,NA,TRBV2,CASTPSGAEQFF,TGTGCCAGCACTCCGAGCGGCGCCGAGCAGTTCTTC
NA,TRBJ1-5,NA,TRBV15,CATSREIGGSQPQHF,TGTGCCACCAGCAGAGAAATCGGGGGCAGTCAGCCCCAGCATTTT
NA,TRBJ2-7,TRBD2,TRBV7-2,CASVTSGGDEQYF,TGTGCCAGCGTGACTAGCGGGGGGGACGAGCAGTACTTC
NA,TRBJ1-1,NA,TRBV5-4,CASSLPVMNTEAFF,TGTGCCAGCAGCTTACCTGTGATGAACACTGAAGCTTTCTTT
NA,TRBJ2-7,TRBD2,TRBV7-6,CASSTTSGKGEQYF,TGTGCCAGCAGCACGACTAGCGGGAAAGGCGAGCAGTACTTC
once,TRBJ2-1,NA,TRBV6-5,CASSYSFLDNEQFF,TGTGCCAGCAGTTACTCGTTCCTCGACAATGAGCAGTTCTTC